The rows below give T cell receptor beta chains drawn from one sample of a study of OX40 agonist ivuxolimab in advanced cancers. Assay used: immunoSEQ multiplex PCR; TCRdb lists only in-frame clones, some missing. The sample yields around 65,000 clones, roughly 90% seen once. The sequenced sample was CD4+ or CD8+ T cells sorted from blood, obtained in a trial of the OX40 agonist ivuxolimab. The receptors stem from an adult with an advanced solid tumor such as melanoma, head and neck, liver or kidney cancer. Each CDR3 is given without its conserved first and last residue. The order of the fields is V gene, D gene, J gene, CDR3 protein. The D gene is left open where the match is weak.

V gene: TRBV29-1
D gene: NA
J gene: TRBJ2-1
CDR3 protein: SVEELEAPYNEQF

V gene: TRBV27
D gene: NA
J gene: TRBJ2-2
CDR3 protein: ASSLFRDSGLF

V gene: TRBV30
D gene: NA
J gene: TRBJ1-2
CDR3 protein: AWEDYGYT

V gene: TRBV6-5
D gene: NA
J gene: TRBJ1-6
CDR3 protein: ASSYSLSSYNSPLH

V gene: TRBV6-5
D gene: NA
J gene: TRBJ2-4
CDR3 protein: ASSYSIIGRENIQY

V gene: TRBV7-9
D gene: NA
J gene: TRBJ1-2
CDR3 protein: ASSLGSTGTNYGYT

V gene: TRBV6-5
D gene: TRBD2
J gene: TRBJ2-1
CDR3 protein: ASSYRLAEIGEQF

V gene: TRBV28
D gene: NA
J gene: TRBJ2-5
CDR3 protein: ATRAPTNQETQY

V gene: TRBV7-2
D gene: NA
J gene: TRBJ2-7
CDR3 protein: ASSRLRGAAPVEQY

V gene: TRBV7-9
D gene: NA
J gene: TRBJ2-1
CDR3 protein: ASSHDLRGDYNEQF

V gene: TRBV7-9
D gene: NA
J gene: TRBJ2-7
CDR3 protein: ASSLRPDSYEQY

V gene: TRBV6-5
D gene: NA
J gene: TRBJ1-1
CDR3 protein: ASSLQVMNTEAF

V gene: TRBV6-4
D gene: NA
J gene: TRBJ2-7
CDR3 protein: ASWDTMSYEQY

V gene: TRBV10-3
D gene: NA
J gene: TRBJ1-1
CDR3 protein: AISESPGLGTEAF

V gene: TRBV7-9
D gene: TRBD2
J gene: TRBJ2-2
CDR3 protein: ARRPGGNTGELF

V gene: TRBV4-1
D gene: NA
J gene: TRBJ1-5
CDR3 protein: ASSQDSGVGQPQH

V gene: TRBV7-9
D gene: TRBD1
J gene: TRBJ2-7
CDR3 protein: ASSPRDSSYEQY

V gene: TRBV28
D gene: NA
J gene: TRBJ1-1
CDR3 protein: ASSIGGAEIVF

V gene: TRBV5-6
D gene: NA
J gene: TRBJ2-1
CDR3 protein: ASSLGGALYNEQF

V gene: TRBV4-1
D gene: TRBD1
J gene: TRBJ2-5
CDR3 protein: ASSPLQGLVRSQY

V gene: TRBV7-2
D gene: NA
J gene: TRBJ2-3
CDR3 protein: ASSPRLLVPDTQY

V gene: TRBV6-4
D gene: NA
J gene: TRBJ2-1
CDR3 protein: ASSDSLGGNEQF

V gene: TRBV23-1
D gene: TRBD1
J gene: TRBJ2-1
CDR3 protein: ASSQPDRVGLKSYNEQF

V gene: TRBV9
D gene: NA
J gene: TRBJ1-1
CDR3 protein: ASSATERLNTEAF

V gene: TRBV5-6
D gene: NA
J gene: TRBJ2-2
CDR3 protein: ASTLRVGELF

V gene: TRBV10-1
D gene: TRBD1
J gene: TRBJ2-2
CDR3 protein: ASTPGQGAVGELF

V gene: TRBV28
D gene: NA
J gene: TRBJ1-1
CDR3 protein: ASSLWGLGGTEAF

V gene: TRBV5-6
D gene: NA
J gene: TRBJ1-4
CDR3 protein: ASSLWPDEEKLF

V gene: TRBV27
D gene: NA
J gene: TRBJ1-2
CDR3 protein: ASSAIDGQINYGYT

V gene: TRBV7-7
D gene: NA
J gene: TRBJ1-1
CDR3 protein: ASSLLQNTEAF

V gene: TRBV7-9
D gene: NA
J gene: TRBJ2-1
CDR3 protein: ASSSMSYGAHNEQF

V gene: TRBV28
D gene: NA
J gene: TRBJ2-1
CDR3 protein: ASSPGNNEQF

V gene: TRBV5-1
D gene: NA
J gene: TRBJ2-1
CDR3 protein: ASSLKADGLEQF

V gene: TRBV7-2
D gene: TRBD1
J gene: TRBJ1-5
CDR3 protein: ASSLGDRAVQPQH

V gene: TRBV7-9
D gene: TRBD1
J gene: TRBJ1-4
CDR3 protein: ASSLGGQGDEKLF

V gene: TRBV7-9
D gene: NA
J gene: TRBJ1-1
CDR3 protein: ASSLSIGVTEAF

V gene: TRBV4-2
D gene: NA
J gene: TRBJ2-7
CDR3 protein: ASSPHLGGRSEQY

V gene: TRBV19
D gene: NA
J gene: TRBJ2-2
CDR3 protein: ASTVNTGELF

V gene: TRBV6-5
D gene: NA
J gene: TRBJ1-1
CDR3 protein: ASSYSAGGSYTEAF

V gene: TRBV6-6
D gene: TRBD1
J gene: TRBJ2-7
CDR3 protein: ASSGTGAEQY

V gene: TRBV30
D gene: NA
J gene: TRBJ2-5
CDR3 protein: AWSVLGETQY

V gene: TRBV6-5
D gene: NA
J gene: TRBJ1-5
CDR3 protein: ASSSGAVQPQH

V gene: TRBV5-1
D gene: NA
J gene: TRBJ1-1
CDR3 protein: ASSKGEGYTEAF

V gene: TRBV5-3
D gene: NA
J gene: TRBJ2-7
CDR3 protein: ARSTPGRPAYEQY

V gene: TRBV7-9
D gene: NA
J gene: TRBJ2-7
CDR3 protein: ASGPLLKQY

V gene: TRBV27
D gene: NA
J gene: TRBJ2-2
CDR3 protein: ASSLGATSRELF

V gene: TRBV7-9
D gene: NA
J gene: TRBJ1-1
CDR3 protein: ASSLYLNTEAF

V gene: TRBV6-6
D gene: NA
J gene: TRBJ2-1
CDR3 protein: ASSYGSINEQF

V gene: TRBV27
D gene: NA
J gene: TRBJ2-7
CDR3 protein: ASGGTSQDEQY

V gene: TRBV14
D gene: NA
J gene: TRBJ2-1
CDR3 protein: ASSRVWDYNEQF

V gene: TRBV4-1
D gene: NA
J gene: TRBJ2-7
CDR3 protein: ASSQVVGAEQY

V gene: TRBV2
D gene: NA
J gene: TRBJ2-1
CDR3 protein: AGTHGPFSYNEQF

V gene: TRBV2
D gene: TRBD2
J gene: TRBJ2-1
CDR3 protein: ARRSGTSGSYNEQF

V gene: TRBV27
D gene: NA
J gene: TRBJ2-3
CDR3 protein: ASSSELTDTQY

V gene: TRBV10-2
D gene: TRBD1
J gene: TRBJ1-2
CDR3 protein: ASSFQSGTGNYGYT

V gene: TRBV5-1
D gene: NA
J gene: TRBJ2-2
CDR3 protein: ASSLPTDYTGELF

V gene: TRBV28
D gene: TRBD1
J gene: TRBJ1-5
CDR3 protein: ASSLAQGNQPQH

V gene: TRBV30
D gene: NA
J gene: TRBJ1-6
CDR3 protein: AWSELEVSPLH

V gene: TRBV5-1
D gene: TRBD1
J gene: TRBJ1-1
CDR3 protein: ASSDRGRTEAF